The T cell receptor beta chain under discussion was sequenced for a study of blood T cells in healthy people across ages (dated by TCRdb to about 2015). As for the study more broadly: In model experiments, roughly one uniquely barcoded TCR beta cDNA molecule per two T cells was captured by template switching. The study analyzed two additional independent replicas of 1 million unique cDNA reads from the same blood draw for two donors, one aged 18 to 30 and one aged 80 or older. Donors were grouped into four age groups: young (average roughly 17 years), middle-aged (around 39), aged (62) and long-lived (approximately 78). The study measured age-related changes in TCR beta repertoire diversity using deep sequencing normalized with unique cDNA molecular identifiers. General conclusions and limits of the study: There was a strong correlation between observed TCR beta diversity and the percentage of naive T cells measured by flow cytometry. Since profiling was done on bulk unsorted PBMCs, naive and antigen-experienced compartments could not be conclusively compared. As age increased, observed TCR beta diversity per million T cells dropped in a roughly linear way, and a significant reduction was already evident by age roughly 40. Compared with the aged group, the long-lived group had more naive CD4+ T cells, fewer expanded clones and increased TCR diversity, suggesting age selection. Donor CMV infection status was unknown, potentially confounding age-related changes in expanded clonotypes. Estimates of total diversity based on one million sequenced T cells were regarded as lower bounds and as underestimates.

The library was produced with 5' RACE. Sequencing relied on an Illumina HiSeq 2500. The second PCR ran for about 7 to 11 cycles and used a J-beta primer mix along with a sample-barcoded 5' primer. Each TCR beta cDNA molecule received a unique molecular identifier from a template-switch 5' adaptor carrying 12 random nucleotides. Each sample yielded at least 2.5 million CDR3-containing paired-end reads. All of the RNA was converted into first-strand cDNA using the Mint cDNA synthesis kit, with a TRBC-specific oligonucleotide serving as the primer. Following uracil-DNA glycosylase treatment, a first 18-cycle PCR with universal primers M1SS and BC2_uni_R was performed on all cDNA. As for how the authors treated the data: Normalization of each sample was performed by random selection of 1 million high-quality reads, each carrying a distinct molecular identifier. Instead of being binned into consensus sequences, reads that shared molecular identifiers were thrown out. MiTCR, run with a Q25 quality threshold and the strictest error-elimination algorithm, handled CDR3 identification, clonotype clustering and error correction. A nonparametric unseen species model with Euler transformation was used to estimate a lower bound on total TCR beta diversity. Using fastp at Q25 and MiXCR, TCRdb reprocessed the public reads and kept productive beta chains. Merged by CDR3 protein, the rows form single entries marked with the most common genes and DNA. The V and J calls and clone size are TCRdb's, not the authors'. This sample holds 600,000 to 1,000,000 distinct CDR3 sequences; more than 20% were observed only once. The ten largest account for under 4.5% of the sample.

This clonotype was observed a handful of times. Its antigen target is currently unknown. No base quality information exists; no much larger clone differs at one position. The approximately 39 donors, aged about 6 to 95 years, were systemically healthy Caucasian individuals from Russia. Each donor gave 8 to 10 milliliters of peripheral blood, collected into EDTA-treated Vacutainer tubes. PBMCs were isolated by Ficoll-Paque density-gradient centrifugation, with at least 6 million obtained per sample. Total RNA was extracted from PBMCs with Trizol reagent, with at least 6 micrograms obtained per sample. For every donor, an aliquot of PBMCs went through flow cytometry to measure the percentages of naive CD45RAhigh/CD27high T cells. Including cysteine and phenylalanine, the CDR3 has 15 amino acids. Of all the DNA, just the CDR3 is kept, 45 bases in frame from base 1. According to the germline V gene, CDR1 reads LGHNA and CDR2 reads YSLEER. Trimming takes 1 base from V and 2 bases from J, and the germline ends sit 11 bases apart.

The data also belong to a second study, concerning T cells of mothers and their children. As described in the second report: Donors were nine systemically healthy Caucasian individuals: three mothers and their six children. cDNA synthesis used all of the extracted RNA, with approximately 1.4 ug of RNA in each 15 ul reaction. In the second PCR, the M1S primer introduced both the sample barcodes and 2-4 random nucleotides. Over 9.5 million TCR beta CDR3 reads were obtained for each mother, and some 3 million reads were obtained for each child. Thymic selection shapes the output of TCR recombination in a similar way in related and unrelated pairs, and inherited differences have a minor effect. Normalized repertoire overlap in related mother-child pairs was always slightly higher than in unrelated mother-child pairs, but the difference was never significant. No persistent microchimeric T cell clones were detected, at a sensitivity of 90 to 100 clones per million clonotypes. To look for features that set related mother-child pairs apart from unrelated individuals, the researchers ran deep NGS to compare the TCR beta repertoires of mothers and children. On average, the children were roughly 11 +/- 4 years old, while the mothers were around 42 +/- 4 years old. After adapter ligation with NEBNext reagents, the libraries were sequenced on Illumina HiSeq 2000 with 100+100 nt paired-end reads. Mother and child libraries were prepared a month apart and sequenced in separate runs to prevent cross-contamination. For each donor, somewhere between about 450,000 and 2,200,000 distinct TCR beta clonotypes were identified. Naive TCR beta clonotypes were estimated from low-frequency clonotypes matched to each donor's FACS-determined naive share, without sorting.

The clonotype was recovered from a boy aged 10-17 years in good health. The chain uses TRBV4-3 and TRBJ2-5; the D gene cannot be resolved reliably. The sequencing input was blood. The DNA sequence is TGCGCCAGCAGCCAAGGTCGCACCCAGCAAGAGACCCAGTACTTC. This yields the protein CASSQGRTQQETQYF.